The TCR beta chain under discussion was sequenced for a study of T-cell memory formation after mild COVID-19. Study-level results: The study found contracting CD4+ clones mainly in CM and EM and contracting CD8+ clones in EMRA. Memory sampled before infection contained some responding clones, suggesting cross-reactive memory joined. Clones that contracted from day 15 to 85 were balanced CD4/CD8, while later expanders leaned CD4+.

Barcoded TCR alpha and TCR beta cDNA libraries with UMIs came from 5'RACE using constant-segment primers. Using its own MiXCR run on the 5' RACE reads, TCRdb lists one record per CDR3 protein. This table holds roughly 580,000 distinct CDR3 sequences, approximately 19% found once. This clonotype turned up a few times. Its antigen is unidentified. V shed 0 bases and J shed 7 bases, with 6 bases lying between them. Germline CDR1 reads DFQATT; CDR2 reads SNEGSKA (reference sequence). CDR3 size: 11 residues. Sequenced sample: PBMCs or a T cell subset sorted from them (not recorded which). This receptor was taken from an adult woman who had mild COVID-19 (a few samples of this study predate the infection). Cell type and time point are not known. The V gene is TRBV20-1, the J gene TRBJ1-1; D is uncertain. CDR3 coding DNA: TGCAGTGCTAGAGAAGGCCTTGAAGCTTTCTTT. It specifies CSAREGLEAFF.